A selection of T cell receptor beta chains follows, all from one sample in a study of shared clonotypes between healthy human individuals. The table came from immunoSEQ multiplex PCR; TCRdb's copy has only in-frame clones and leaves some out. The table lists over 2 million clones, roughly 96% of them singletons. Sequences were obtained from naive CD4+ T cells sorted from blood. The receptors come from a man aged 18 to 29 in good health. Both conserved end residues are part of each CDR3. Fields, in order: V gene, D gene, J gene, clone size, CDR3 DNA, CDR3 protein. D genes are given only for firm matches. A row's size may be missing; if present it is once, few, many or a size class.

TRBV4-1	NA	TRBJ2-3	NA	TGCGCCAGCAGCCAAGGTCCGACTGGTGGCGGCGATACGCAGTATTTT	CASSQGPTGGGDTQYF
TRBV5-6	TRBD2	TRBJ2-5	NA	TGTGCCAGCACGCTTGGGGGGGTACAAGAGACCCAGTACTTC	CASTLGGVQETQYF
TRBV6-1	NA	TRBJ2-4	NA	TGTGCCAGCAGCGACGGGTCGGACATTCAGTACTTC	CASSDGSDIQYF
TRBV30	NA	TRBJ1-6	NA	TGTGCCTGGAGTGTATCCGGAAATTCACCCCTCCACTTT	CAWSVSGNSPLHF
TRBV7-2	NA	TRBJ1-3	NA	TGTGCCAGCAGAGATAGACCGAGCTCTGGAAACACCATATATTTT	CASRDRPSSGNTIYF
TRBV6-6	NA	TRBJ1-2	NA	TGTGCCAGCAGTTACTATCCCAGTAACTATGGCTACACCTTC	CASSYYPSNYGYTF
TRBV29-1	TRBD2	TRBJ2-3	NA	TGCAGCGTTGTAGGTCGACTAGCGCAAGATACGCAGTATTTT	CSVVGRLAQDTQYF
TRBV10-2	NA	TRBJ1-5	NA	TGCGCCAGCAGTGACAGGATCCATTATGACCCTTATAGCAATCAGCCCCAGCATTTT	CASSDRIHYDPYSNQPQHF
TRBV6-5	NA	TRBJ2-2	NA	TGTGCCAGCAGTTACGTTGCAGCCTACACCGGGGAGCTGTTTTTT	CASSYVAAYTGELFF
TRBV6-1	TRBD1	TRBJ2-1	NA	TGTGCCAGCAGTGAAAGACAGGGGGCCTACAATGAGCAGTTCTTC	CASSERQGAYNEQFF
TRBV5-1	TRBD1	TRBJ1-4	NA	TGCGCCAGCAGCTTAGGACAGGGAAAGGAAAAACTGTTTTTT	CASSLGQGKEKLFF
TRBV9	TRBD2	TRBJ2-7	NA	TGTGCCAGCAGCGTCTACTCTAGCGGGGGGCCCACCTACGAGCAGTACTTC	CASSVYSSGGPTYEQYF
TRBV29-1	NA	TRBJ1-1	NA	TGCAGCGCATACAGGAGAGCGGGAATGAACACTGAAGCTTTCTTT	CSAYRRAGMNTEAFF
TRBV18	NA	TRBJ1-5	NA	TGTGCCAGCTCATCATCGGGCCCCGGGAGCAATCAGCCCCAGCATTTT	CASSSSGPGSNQPQHF
TRBV11-2	TRBD1	TRBJ1-3	NA	TGTGCCAGCAGCTTAGTAGGGGACAGGGGGCCCAATGGAAACACCATATATTTT	CASSLVGDRGPNGNTIYF
TRBV10-3	TRBD2	TRBJ2-6	once	TGTGCCATCAGTGGAGGGGAGCGGGGGGGCTCTGGGGCCAACGTCCTGACTTTC	CAISGGERGGSGANVLTF
TRBV5-1	NA	TRBJ1-2	NA	TGCGCCAGCAGCCCATCGGCGGGGGCCATTAACTATGGCTACACCTTC	CASSPSAGAINYGYTF
TRBV6-1	NA	TRBJ1-3	NA	TGTGCCAGCAGCCCTGACACATACTCTGGAAACACCATATATTTT	CASSPDTYSGNTIYF
TRBV10-3	TRBD1	TRBJ1-2	NA	TGTGCCATCAACCCGGGACAGGGTCTCTATGGCTACACCTTC	CAINPGQGLYGYTF
TRBV4-3	NA	TRBJ1-5	NA	TGCGCCAGCAGCCAGGAAAAGGATCAGCCCCAGCATTTT	CASSQEKDQPQHF
TRBV28	NA	TRBJ2-5	NA	TGTGCCAGCAGGAGAGGGATCGAGACCCAGTACTTC	CASRRGIETQYF
TRBV7-2	NA	TRBJ2-2	NA	TGTGCCAGCACCGTTGGAAACACCGGGGAGCTGTTTTTT	CASTVGNTGELFF
TRBV6-5	NA	TRBJ2-7	NA	TGTGCCAGCAGTTTTTGGGGCTACGAGCAGTACTTC	CASSFWGYEQYF
TRBV7-9	NA	TRBJ2-3	NA	TGTGCCAGCAGCCTGCCCCCGGGCGGAAAGCAGTATTTT	CASSLPPGGKQYF
TRBV11-3	NA	TRBJ2-3	NA	TGTGCCAGCAGCTTAGGAGGACCAGGGCCAGGGTATAGAGATACGCAGTATTTT	CASSLGGPGPGYRDTQYF
TRBV6-5	TRBD1	TRBJ1-5	NA	TGTGCCAGCAGCACAGACAGGGGAGGTCAGCCCCAGCATTTT	CASSTDRGGQPQHF
TRBV28	TRBD1	TRBJ2-7	NA	TGTGCCAGCAGTCAAACCGGGACAGGGGAATACGAGCAGTACTTC	CASSQTGTGEYEQYF
TRBV19	TRBD2	TRBJ2-1	NA	TGTGCCAGTAGTATTAGGGCGGGAGGGGTAAATGAGCAGTTCTTC	CASSIRAGGVNEQFF
TRBV5-1	NA	TRBJ2-5	NA	TGCGCCAGCAGCCTACTCAGGGGGGCAGAGACCCAGTACTTC	CASSLLRGAETQYF
TRBV6-5	NA	TRBJ1-6	NA	TGTGCCAGCAGTTACCACGGGACGTCCAGTGGTTCACCCCTCCACTTT	CASSYHGTSSGSPLHF
TRBV6-1	NA	TRBJ2-7	NA	TGTGCCAGCAGTGAAGGGGCAAGAGCCTACGAGCAGTACTTC	CASSEGARAYEQYF
TRBV6-5	NA	TRBJ2-3	NA	TGTGCCAGCAGTTACTCTCCAAGTTTACGCACAGATACGCAGTATTTT	CASSYSPSLRTDTQYF
TRBV5-1	TRBD1	TRBJ2-7	NA	TGCGCCAGCAGCTTGCGTCAGGGGGAGTCCGAGCAGTACTTC	CASSLRQGESEQYF
TRBV6-5	TRBD2	TRBJ2-7	NA	TGTGCCAGCAGTCGTGGACTAGCGGGAGGCTACGAGCAGTACTTC	CASSRGLAGGYEQYF
TRBV5-6	TRBD2	TRBJ2-3	NA	TGTGCCAGCAGCTTATTTTTAGCGGGAGGGTCGACAGATACGCAGTATTTT	CASSLFLAGGSTDTQYF
TRBV9	NA	TRBJ2-7	NA	TGTGCCAGCAGCGTAGGGTGGTCCAGCTCCTACGAGCAGTACTTC	CASSVGWSSSYEQYF
TRBV7-9	NA	TRBJ1-1	NA	TGTGCCAGCAGCTTAGGGACTGACAACACTGAAGCTTTCTTT	CASSLGTDNTEAFF
TRBV15	TRBD2	TRBJ2-5	NA	TGTGCCACCAGCAGAGATTGGCCTAGCGGGAGAGGGGAGACCCAGTACTTC	CATSRDWPSGRGETQYF
TRBV19	NA	TRBJ1-2	NA	TGTGCCAGTAGCCTCGTATCCCCCAGGGAGGGCTATGGCTACACCTTC	CASSLVSPREGYGYTF
TRBV5-1	TRBD1	TRBJ2-5	once	TGCGCCAGCAGCTTGGCTGTGACAGGGGGCTTCCAAGAGACCCAGTACTTC	CASSLAVTGGFQETQYF
TRBV7-2	TRBD1	TRBJ1-2	NA	TGTGCCAGCAGCTTTCGATCCGGGACAGAATATGGCTACACCTTC	CASSFRSGTEYGYTF
TRBV7-9	TRBD1	TRBJ1-6	NA	TGTGCCAGCAGCTTGGCGACAGGGTTAGTAGATTCACCCCTCCACTTT	CASSLATGLVDSPLHF
TRBV7-2	TRBD1	TRBJ1-5	NA	TGTGCCAGCAGCAAGAGAGCTGCGGGACAGGGCGTCGGTCAGCCCCAGCATTTT	CASSKRAAGQGVGQPQHF